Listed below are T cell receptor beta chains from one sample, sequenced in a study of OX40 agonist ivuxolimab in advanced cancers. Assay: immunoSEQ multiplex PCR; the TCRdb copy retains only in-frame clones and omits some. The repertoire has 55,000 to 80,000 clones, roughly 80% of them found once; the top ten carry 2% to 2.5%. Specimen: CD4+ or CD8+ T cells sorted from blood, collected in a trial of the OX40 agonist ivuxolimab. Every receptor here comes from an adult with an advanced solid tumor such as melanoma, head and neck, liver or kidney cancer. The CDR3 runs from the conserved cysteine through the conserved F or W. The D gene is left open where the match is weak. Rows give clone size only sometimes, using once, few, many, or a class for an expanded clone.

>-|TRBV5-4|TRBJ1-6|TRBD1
CASSLQGINSPLHF
TGTGCCAGCAGCTTACAGGGGATCAACTCACCCCTCCACTTT
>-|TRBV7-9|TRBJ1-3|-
CASSLNLDRSGNTIYF
TGTGCCAGCAGCTTGAATCTGGACCGCTCTGGAAACACCATATATTTT
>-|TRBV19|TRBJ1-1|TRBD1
CASSREDRGNTEAFF
TGTGCCAGTAGTAGAGAGGACAGGGGAAACACTGAAGCTTTCTTT
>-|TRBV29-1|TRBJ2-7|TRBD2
CSVEDRSGAYEQYF
TGCAGCGTTGAAGATCGGAGCGGGGCCTACGAGCAGTACTTC
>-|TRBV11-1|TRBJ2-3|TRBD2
CASVKLGGASDTQYF
TGTGCCAGCGTCAAGCTCGGGGGGGCTTCAGATACGCAGTATTTT
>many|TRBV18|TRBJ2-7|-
CASSPSQGPGYEQYF
TGTGCCAGCTCACCATCTCAGGGTCCGGGGTACGAGCAGTACTTC
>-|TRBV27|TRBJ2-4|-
CASSPTGTENIQYF
TGTGCCAGCAGTCCGACAGGGACTGAAAACATTCAGTACTTC
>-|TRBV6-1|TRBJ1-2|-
CASSPRQTYGYTF
TGTGCCAGCAGTCCGCGACAGACATATGGCTACACCTTC
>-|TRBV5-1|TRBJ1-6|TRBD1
CASSLEVSGGSYNSPLHF
TGCGCCAGCAGCTTGGAAGTGTCAGGGGGCTCCTATAATTCACCCCTCCACTTT
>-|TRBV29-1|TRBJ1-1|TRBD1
CSGEGQLNTEAFF
TGCAGCGGGGAGGGACAGTTGAACACTGAAGCTTTCTTT
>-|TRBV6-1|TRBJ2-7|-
CASSDPSVSSYEQYF
TGTGCCAGCAGTGACCCCAGCGTGTCCTCCTACGAGCAGTACTTC
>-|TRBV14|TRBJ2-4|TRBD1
CASSPDRQNIQYF
TGTGCCAGCAGCCCGGACAGGCAAAACATTCAGTACTTC
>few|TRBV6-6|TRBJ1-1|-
CASKQRNTEAFF
TGTGCCAGCAAACAGAGGAACACTGAAGCTTTCTTT
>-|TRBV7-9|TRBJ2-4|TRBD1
CASSSRGLVVNIQYF
TGTGCCAGCAGCTCGAGGGGGCTGGTCGTGAACATTCAGTACTTC
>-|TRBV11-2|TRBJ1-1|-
CASSLGPGLTHNTEAFF
TGTGCCAGCAGCTTAGGCCCGGGCCTTACCCATAACACTGAAGCTTTCTTT
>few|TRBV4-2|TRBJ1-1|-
CASSTGSSEAFF
TGTGCCAGCAGTACAGGGTCTAGTGAAGCTTTCTTT
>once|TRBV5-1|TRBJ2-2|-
CASSLQGNTGELFF
TGCGCCAGCAGTCTGCAGGGGAACACCGGGGAGCTGTTTTTT
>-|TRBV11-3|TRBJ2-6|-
CASSLEGVSGANVLTF
TGTGCCAGCAGCTTAGAGGGAGTCTCCGGGGCCAACGTCCTGACTTTC
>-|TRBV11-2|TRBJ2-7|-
CASSFLDTLPRPSYEQYF
TGTGCCAGCAGCTTTCTGGACACCCTCCCCCGTCCGTCCTACGAGCAGTACTTC
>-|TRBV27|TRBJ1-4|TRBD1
CASSLRGTGREKLFF
TGTGCCAGCAGTTTACGTGGGACAGGGAGGGAAAAACTGTTTTTT
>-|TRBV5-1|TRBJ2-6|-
CASYQLRGSGANVLTF
TGCGCCAGCTATCAACTCCGCGGCTCTGGGGCCAACGTCCTGACTTTC
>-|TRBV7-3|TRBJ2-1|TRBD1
CASSPRDRSNEQFF
TGTGCCAGCAGCCCTCGGGACAGGTCCAATGAGCAGTTCTTC
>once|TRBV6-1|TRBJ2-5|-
CASTFQETQYF
TGTGCCAGCACCTTCCAAGAGACCCAGTACTTC
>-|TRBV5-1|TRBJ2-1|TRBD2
CASSRVLAGEGDEQFF
TGCGCCAGCAGCCGTGTTCTAGCGGGAGAAGGGGATGAGCAGTTCTTC
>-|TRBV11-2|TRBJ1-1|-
CASSSRVNTEAFF
TGTGCCAGCAGCTCTCGTGTTAACACTGAAGCTTTCTTT
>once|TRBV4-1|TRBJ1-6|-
CASSDRGSPLHF
TGCGCCAGCAGCGACCGGGGTTCACCCCTCCACTTT
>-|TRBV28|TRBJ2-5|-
CASSIGGNQETQYF
TGTGCCAGCAGTATAGGGGGAAACCAAGAGACCCAGTACTTC
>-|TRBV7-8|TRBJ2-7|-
CASSSPYEQYF
TGTGCCAGCAGCTCCCCCTACGAGCAGTACTTC
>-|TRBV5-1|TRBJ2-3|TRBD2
CASSLRAGGLTDTQYF
TGCGCCAGCAGCTTGAGAGCGGGGGGACTCACAGATACGCAGTATTTT
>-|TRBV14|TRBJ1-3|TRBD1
CASSRNYRGDGNTIYF
TGTGCCAGCAGCCGAAACTACAGGGGGGATGGAAACACCATATATTTT
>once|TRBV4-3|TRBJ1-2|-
CASSQDPLGFTDGYTF
TGCGCCAGCAGCCAAGATCCCTTGGGATTTACGGATGGCTACACCTTC
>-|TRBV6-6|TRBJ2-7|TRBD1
CASSFYRGHDEQYF
TGTGCCAGCAGTTTTTACAGGGGGCACGACGAGCAGTACTTC
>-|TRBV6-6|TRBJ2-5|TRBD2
CASRQTSGGQETQYF
TGTGCCAGCAGACAAACTAGCGGGGGCCAAGAGACCCAGTACTTC
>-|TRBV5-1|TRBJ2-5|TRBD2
CASSLERGALETQYF
TGCGCCAGCAGCTTGGAGCGGGGGGCTCTGGAGACCCAGTACTTC
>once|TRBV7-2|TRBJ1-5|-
CASSLESGDQPQHF
TGTGCCAGCAGCTTAGAGTCCGGGGACCAGCCCCAGCATTTT
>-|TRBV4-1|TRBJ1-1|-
CASSQEGYKAEAFF
TGCGCCAGCAGCCAAGAGGGTTACAAGGCCGAAGCTTTCTTT
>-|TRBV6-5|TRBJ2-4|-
CASSLRAGKNIQYF
TGTGCCAGCAGTCTGAGGGCGGGCAAAAACATTCAGTACTTC
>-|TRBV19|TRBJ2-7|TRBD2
CASGPSGVSSYEQYF
TGTGCCAGTGGACCTAGCGGTGTGAGCTCCTACGAGCAGTACTTC
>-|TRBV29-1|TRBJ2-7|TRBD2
CSVGVARAGGSSYEQYF
TGCAGCGTCGGGGTCGCCCGAGCGGGAGGTTCCTCCTACGAGCAGTACTTC
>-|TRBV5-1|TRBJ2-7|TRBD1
CASSSNLQGINEQYF
TGCGCCAGCAGCTCAAACTTACAGGGGATCAACGAGCAGTACTTT
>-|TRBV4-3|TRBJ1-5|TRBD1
CASSQDSGTGRPQHF
TGCGCCAGCAGCCAGGATTCCGGGACAGGCCGTCCCCAGCATTTT
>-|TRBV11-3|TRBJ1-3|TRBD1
CASSLTSGTGAGNTIYF
TGTGCCAGCAGCTTAACTTCGGGGACAGGGGCTGGAAACACCATATATTTT
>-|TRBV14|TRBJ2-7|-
CASSHIALQGRDEQYF
TGTGCCAGCAGCCACATTGCCCTGCAGGGACGGGACGAGCAGTACTTC
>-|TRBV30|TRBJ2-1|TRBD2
CARGASGRAFSYNEQFF
TGTGCCCGAGGGGCCAGCGGGAGGGCCTTTTCCTACAATGAGCAGTTCTTC
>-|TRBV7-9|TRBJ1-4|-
CASSLNEKLFF
TGTGCCAGCAGCCTTAATGAAAAACTGTTTTTT
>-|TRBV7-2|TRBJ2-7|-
CASSEVGTGRYEQYF
TGTGCCAGCAGCGAAGTGGGTACAGGGAGATACGAGCAGTACTTC
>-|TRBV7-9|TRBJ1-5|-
CARETDLSELANQPQHF
TGTGCCAGAGAGACGGATCTTTCGGAGCTCGCAAATCAGCCCCAGCATTTT
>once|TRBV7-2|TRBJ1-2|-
CASSLIPSGYTF
TGTGCCAGCAGCTTAATACCGAGTGGCTACACCTTC
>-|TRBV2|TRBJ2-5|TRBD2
CASSGLPSGGWETQYF
TGTGCCAGCAGTGGCCTCCCTAGCGGGGGGTGGGAGACCCAGTACTTC
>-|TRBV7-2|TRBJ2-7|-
CASSLGGKPYEQYF
TGTGCCAGCAGCTTAGGGGGGAAACCCTACGAGCAGTACTTC
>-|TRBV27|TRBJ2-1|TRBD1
CASHRGREGEQFF
TGTGCCAGCCACAGGGGGCGAGAGGGTGAGCAGTTCTTC
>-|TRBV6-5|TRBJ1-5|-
CASSAFRGSQPQHF
TGTGCCAGCAGTGCCTTCAGGGGAAGTCAGCCCCAGCATTTT
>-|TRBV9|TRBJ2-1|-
CASSVGTSSYNEQFF
TGTGCCAGCAGCGTCGGGACGAGCTCCTACAATGAGCAGTTCTTC
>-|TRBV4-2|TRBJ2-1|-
CASSLTSSHEQFF
TGTGCCAGCAGCCTTACTAGTTCGCATGAGCAGTTCTTC
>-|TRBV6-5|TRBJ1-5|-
CASSPWGNQPQHF
TGTGCCAGCAGCCCTTGGGGTAATCAGCCCCAGCATTTT
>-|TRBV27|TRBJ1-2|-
CASSFSMAGGGYTF
TGTGCCAGCAGTTTTTCTATGGCCGGGGGTGGCTACACCTTC
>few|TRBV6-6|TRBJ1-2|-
CASARGYGYTF
TGTGCCAGCGCGAGAGGCTATGGCTACACCTTC
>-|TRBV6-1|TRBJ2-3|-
CASREGGSGDTQYF
TGTGCCAGCAGGGAAGGGGGTAGCGGAGATACGCAGTATTTT
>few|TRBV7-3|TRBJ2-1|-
CASSLRAGRGYNEQFF
TGTGCCAGCAGCTTAAGAGCAGGTAGGGGGTACAATGAGCAGTTCTTC